This passage covers 20 T cell receptor beta chains from one sample sequenced in a study of blood T cell repertoires in COVID-19. The assay was immunoSEQ multiplex PCR, and TCRdb's table has in-frame clones only and misses some. The sample lists approximately 210,000 clones, almost 90% occurring once. The sequencing sample was made of peripheral blood. Receptor source: a young man with active or convalescent COVID-19.

This chain joins TRBV19 and TRBJ2-1; D remains unclear. V was clipped by 6 bases and J by 2 bases, with 11 bases between them. This CDR3 spans 14 amino acids. Per germline, CDR1 LNHDA and CDR2 SQIVND (reference sequence). CDR3 protein: CASRLSTPYNEQFF. For the CDR3, the DNA is TGTGCCAGTAGGTTGTCTACCCCCTACAATGAGCAGTTCTTC.

V usage is TRBV7-9 and J usage is TRBJ2-1, with 12 bases aligning to TRBD2. This CDR3 has 19 amino acids. The junction had 17 bases not matched to a gene; V was cut back by 5 bases and J by 6 bases. From germline, CDR1 is SEHNR and CDR2 FQNEAQ (reference sequence). This CDR3 reads CASSPRPHLAGGPGNEQFF. CDR3 nucleotides: TGTGCCAGCAGCCCCCGACCTCACCTAGCGGGAGGGCCCGGCAATGAGCAGTTCTTC.

The chain carries TRBV5-8 and TRBJ2-1; 10 bases are a match to TRBD2. Looked up from germline, CDR1 is SGHTS and CDR2 is YDEGEE. J gave up 8 bases and V 4 bases, and 9 bases lay outside the gene matches. The CDR3 has 15 residues. The CDR3 DNA is TGTGCCAGCAGCCCCGGGCTAGCGGGAGCATATGAGCAGTTCTTC. Its protein product is CASSPGLAGAYEQFF.

The V and J genes are TRBV4-1 and TRBJ2-7; D might be TRBD2 (5 bases). V lost 1 base to trimming and J lost 1 base, with 20 bases between them. CDR1 and CDR2 from the germline V gene are MGHRA and YSYEKL. This CDR3 region has 18 residues. CDR3: CASSQVANTRVTSYEQYF. CDR3 nucleotide sequence: TGCGCCAGCAGCCAAGTGGCCAACACTAGAGTTACTTCCTACGAGCAGTACTTC.

This clone has a single count. CDR3 in DNA: TGTGCCAGCAGTTCTAGCTCTGAAGCTTTCTTT. Translated: CASSSSSEAFF. This sequence joins TRBV12-3 or TRBV12-4 and TRBJ1-1; D is unresolved. The CDR3 runs 11 residues. V lost 4 bases and J 6 bases, leaving 6 bases between the germline ends.

The genes are TRBV30 and TRBJ1-5, with D possibly matching TRBD1 (5 bases). This CDR3 is built from 13 residues. Germline CDR1 is GTSNPN and CDR2 is SVGIG (reference sequence). With 1 base removed from V and 7 bases from J, the gap between germline ends came to 11 bases. CDR3 residues: CAWSAGRDQPQHF. The DNA of the CDR3 is TGTGCCTGGAGTGCAGGGAGGGACCAGCCCCAGCATTTT.

The gene calls are TRBV5-1 and TRBJ2-3, with 10 bases matching TRBD2. Germline CDR1 SGHRS, CDR2 YFSETQ. This CDR3 is 17 amino acids long. The J segment lost 3 bases and the V segment lost 0 bases, leaving 7 bases of the junction unmatched. The CDR3 nucleotides read TGCGCCAGCAGCTTGGCCTCGGCTAGCGGGAGTACAGATACGCAGTATTTT. Translated, it gives CASSLASASGSTDTQYF.

The chain employs TRBV19 and TRBJ1-5; D might be TRBD1 (6 bases). V was cut by 5 bases and J by 5 bases, with 13 bases left in between. Per germline, CDR1 LNHDA and CDR2 SQIVND (reference sequence). This CDR3 is built from 14 residues. CDR3 DNA: TGTGCCAGTAGTCCCCAGGGGAGGGATCAGCCCCAGCATTTT. Translation: CASSPQGRDQPQHF.

The rearrangement joins TRBV5-1 to TRBJ2-7; D unclear. Germline V gene sequence: CDR1 SGHRS, CDR2 YFSETQ. This CDR3 has 13 amino acids. V lost 0 bases and J 4 bases, leaving 8 bases between the germline ends. CDR3 in DNA: TGCGCCAGCAGCTTGGGGGTAGCATACGAGCAGTACTTC. Amino acid sequence: CASSLGVAYEQYF.

This clone was detected only once. This chain links TRBV28 with TRBJ1-6, with D possibly TRBD1 on 5 matching bases. CDR1 and CDR2 from the germline V gene are MDHEN and SYDVKM. V was clipped by 7 bases and J by 5 bases, with 18 bases between them. The CDR3 has 16 amino acids. CDR3 nucleotides: TGTGCCAGCACCCAGACGCCCCAGGACAATAATTCACCCCTCCACTTT. Translation: CASTQTPQDNNSPLHF. Full variable domain (remainder filled in from reference TRBV28 and TRBJ1-6): DVKVTQSSRYLVKRTGEKVFLECVQDMDHENMFWYRQDPGLGLRLIYFSYDVKMKEKGDIPEGYSVSREKKERFSLILESASTNQTSMYLCASTQTPQDNNSPLHFGNGTRLTVT.

This clone was recorded once. The chain is built from TRBV28 and TRBJ2-7; 8 nucleotides line up with TRBD1. Germline values: CDR1 MDHEN, CDR2 SYDVKM. The CDR3 is 14 amino acids. V shed 2 bases, J shed 7 bases, and the junction held 7 bases outside the gene matches. The DNA of the CDR3 is TGTGCCAGCAGTTTAAAGGACAGGGTTAGTGAGCAGTACTTC. Its translation: CASSLKDRVSEQYF.

The chain combines TRBV28 with TRBJ1-2; D may be TRBD1 (6 bases). There are 14 residues in the CDR3. Germline assignment: CDR1 MDHEN and CDR2 SYDVKM. The V gene lost 3 bases and the J gene lost 5 bases, with 13 bases spanning the gap. CDR3 sequence reads: CASSFPGQSYGYTF. CDR3 in DNA: TGTGCCAGCAGTTTCCCTGGACAGTCTTATGGCTACACCTTC.

The chain employs TRBV5-6 and TRBJ1-6; 8 bases align to TRBD1. V gave up 2 bases and J gave up 6 bases; unmatched junction bases: 1. Germline V gene data show CDR1 as SGHDT and CDR2 as YYEEEE. The CDR3 runs to 14 residues. CDR3 residues: CASSFGQGNSPLHF. The CDR3 region has the DNA TGTGCCAGCAGCTTCGGACAGGGTAATTCACCCCTCCACTTT.

The J gene is TRBJ1-5, the V gene TRBV6-1; 9 nucleotides align to TRBD1. The CDR3 covers 19 residues. Trimming took 1 base from V and 3 from J; bases not matched to a gene: 13. Germline-derived CDR1 and CDR2 are MNHNS and SASEGT. The CDR3 DNA sequence: TGTGCCAGCAGTGAAGACCTATTTATGGGACAGGGAAACAATCAGCCCCAGCATTTT. Translation gives CASSEDLFMGQGNNQPQHF.

The V call is TRBV10-1, the J call TRBJ2-5; D remains ambiguous. The CDR3 consists of 12 residues. CDR1 and CDR2 from the germline V gene are WNHNN and SYGVQD (reference sequence). V was shortened by 0 bases and J by 5 bases, with 4 bases between the two germline ends. CDR3 nucleotides: TGCGCCAGCAGTGAGTCGTCGGAGACCCAGTACTTC. Translated: CASSESSETQYF.

The chain couples TRBV7-6 to TRBJ2-7, with 9 bases matching TRBD1. CDR1 is SGHVS and CDR2 is FNYEAQ in the germline V gene. J was trimmed by 2 bases and V by 4 bases; bases with no gene match: 6. The length of the CDR3 is 15 residues. The CDR3 DNA reads TGTGCCAGCAGCTCTGGGACAGGGATGACCTACGAGCAGTACTTC. Amino acids: CASSSGTGMTYEQYF.

The chain combines TRBV2 with TRBJ1-5; maybe TRBD1 (5 bases). Germline V gene lookup returns CDR1 SNHLY and CDR2 FYNNEI. Between the trimmed V and J ends, which lost 3 bases and 2 bases, there was a span of 11 bases. There are 15 residues in the CDR3. The CDR3 protein is CASSDRVSGNQPQHF. The CDR3 DNA follows: TGTGCCAGCAGTGACAGGGTTTCGGGCAATCAGCCCCAGCATTTT. Full variable domain (remainder filled in from reference TRBV2 and TRBJ1-5): EPEVTQTPSHQVTQMGQEVILRCVPISNHLYFYWYRQILGQKVEFLVSFYNNEISEKSEIFDDQFSVERPDGSNFTLKIRSTKLEDSAMYFCASSDRVSGNQPQHFGDGTRLSIL.

The chain combines TRBV27 with TRBJ2-2; 10 bases map to TRBD1. This CDR3 has 16 residues. V was clipped by 6 bases and J by 1 base; unmatched bases: 5. CDR1 MNHEY and CDR2 SMNVEV come from the germline V gene (reference sequence). Here the CDR3 DNA reads TGTGCCAGCAGGACAGGGGGCGAGGGGAACACCGGGGAGCTGTTTTTT. It specifies CASRTGGEGNTGELFF.

The chain links TRBV6-4 to TRBJ1-2; 7 nucleotides match TRBD1. J was trimmed by 7 bases and V by 8 bases; bases with no gene match: 10. This CDR3 is built from 13 residues. The germline V gene has CDR1 MRHNA and CDR2 SNTAGT. This CDR3 reads CASSDRDKVGYTF. The CDR3 DNA follows: TGTGCCAGCTCCGACAGGGACAAGGTTGGCTACACCTTC.

The rearrangement links TRBV6-5 to TRBJ1-1; TRBD1 matches 9 bases. CDR1 is MNHEY and CDR2 is SVGAGI in the germline V gene. J was trimmed by 11 bases and V by 2 bases; bases with no gene match: 6. The CDR3 sequence is 13 residues long. The CDR3 is CASSYVRDRDAFF. For the CDR3, the DNA is TGTGCCAGCAGTTACGTACGGGACAGGGACGCTTTCTTT.